These 10 T cell receptor beta chains share one sample of origin, sequenced in a study of OX40 agonist ivuxolimab in advanced cancers. TCRdb keeps only in-frame clones here, not all; method: immunoSEQ multiplex PCR. The table shows more than 60,000 clones, with about 85% occurring only once. Specimen: CD4+ or CD8+ T cells sorted from blood, collected in a trial of the OX40 agonist ivuxolimab. All receptors come from an adult with an advanced solid tumor such as melanoma, head and neck, liver or kidney cancer.

This sequence joins TRBV18 and TRBJ1-2; weak D call: TRBD1 (5 bases). The germline V gene has CDR1 KGHSH and CDR2 LQKENI. The CDR3 is made up of 13 amino acids. V was clipped by 2 bases and J by 4 bases, with 8 bases between them. CDR3 in amino acids: CASSPETAYGYTF. In DNA form, the CDR3 reads TGTGCCAGCTCACCAGAGACAGCCTATGGCTACACCTTC.

The genes are TRBV6-1 and TRBJ2-7; the match to TRBD1 covers 10 bases. The CDR3 runs 13 residues. The germline CDR1 and CDR2 sequences are MNHNS and SASEGT. Losses at the gene ends were 6 bases for V and 4 bases for J; bases not matched to a gene: 3. The CDR3 sequence is CASRGQGRYEQYF. In nucleotides, the CDR3 is TGTGCCAGCAGGGGACAGGGGAGGTACGAGCAGTACTTC.

The chain links TRBV4-1 to TRBJ2-1; D is ambiguous. In germline, CDR1 is MGHRA, CDR2 YSYEKL. This CDR3 has 15 amino acids. V was trimmed by 1 base and J by 6 bases, leaving 13 bases between them. The CDR3 spells CASSQVRPSSNEQFF. CDR3 coding DNA: TGCGCCAGCAGCCAAGTACGTCCCAGCAGCAATGAGCAGTTCTTC.

V and J are TRBV21-1 and TRBJ2-1; the D call in the table, TRBD2, was not verified against the DNA. TRBV21-1 is an annotated pseudogene. This CDR3 region has 11 residues. The CDR3 DNA reads as TGTGCCAGCAGCACGGACAATGAGCAGTTCTTC. This translates into CASSTDNEQFF.

The genes are TRBV19 and TRBJ1-2, with 7 bases aligning to TRBD1. The CDR3 extends over 14 amino acids. Looked up from germline, CDR1 is LNHDA and CDR2 is SQIVND (reference sequence). V was clipped by 3 bases and J by 4 bases; unmatched bases: 5. CDR3 sequence (DNA): TGTGCCAGTAGTATCGGGACAGCGACCTATGGCTACACCTTC. Its protein product is CASSIGTATYGYTF. Supplemented by reference TRBV19 and TRBJ1-2, the full variable domain reads DGGITQSPKYLFRKEGQNVTLSCEQNLNHDAMYWYRQDPGQGLRLIYYSQIVNDFQKGDIAEGYSVSREKKESFPLTVTSAQKNPTAFYLCASSIGTATYGYTFGSGTRLTVV.

The chain links TRBV11-2 to TRBJ1-1; D unclear. Trimming cost V 4 bases and J 11 bases, with 20 bases left between them. The germline CDR1 and CDR2 sequences are SGHAT and FQNNGV. The CDR3 contains 14 residues. Here the CDR3 reads CASSSSDVGGGAFF. The DNA for the CDR3 is TGTGCCAGCAGCTCGTCGGACGTGGGCGGTGGGGCTTTCTTT.

The chain recombines TRBV5-4 with TRBJ2-7, with a tentative D call TRBD2 (7 bases). The CDR3 spans 15 residues. Between the trimmed V and J ends, which lost 1 base and 2 bases, there was a span of 13 bases. Looked up from germline, CDR1 is SGHNT and CDR2 is YYREEE (reference sequence). The CDR3 sequence is CASSLYPGGAYEQYF. The DNA of the CDR3 is TGTGCCAGCAGCTTGTACCCGGGGGGCGCCTACGAGCAGTACTTC.

The chain has TRBV5-8 and TRBJ2-7; D may be TRBD2 (7 bases). CDR3 length: 16 residues. Germline V gives CDR1 SGHTS, CDR2 YDEGEE. The germline V and J ends were trimmed by 3 bases and 4 bases, with 20 bases remaining between them. In DNA, the CDR3 is TGTGCCAGCAGCTGGACCGCACAGGGAGGGATTTACGAGCAGTACTTC. It specifies CASSWTAQGGIYEQYF. The complete variable domain, with remaining parts taken from reference TRBV5-8 and TRBJ2-7, reads EAGVTQSPTHLIKTRGQQATLRCSPISGHTSVYWYQQALGLGLQFLLWYDEGEERNRGNFPPRFSGRQFPNYSSELNVNALELEDSALYLCASSWTAQGGIYEQYFGPGTRLTVT.

V usage is TRBV11-3 and J usage is TRBJ2-7; no clear D gene. V dropped 2 bases and J dropped 6 bases, with 8 bases sitting between them. Germline-derived CDR1 and CDR2 are SGHNT and YENEEA. This CDR3 is built from 12 residues. DNA of the CDR3: TGTGCCAGCAGCTTATCTAGTGGCGAGCAGTACTTC. Its protein product is CASSLSSGEQYF.

CDR3 protein: CASMHRYKPGANVLTF. CDR3 nucleotides: TGTGCCAGTATGCACAGGTACAAGCCTGGGGCCAACGTCCTGACTTTC. V is TRBV19 and J is TRBJ2-6, with a weak D call TRBD1 (5 bases). CDR1 is LNHDA and CDR2 is SQIVND in the germline V gene (reference sequence). Trimming took 7 bases from V and 2 from J, leaving 15 bases between them. The CDR3 covers 16 residues.